The 31 T cell receptor beta chains reported below all come from one sample, sequenced in a study of T cells in localized non-small cell lung cancer. Sequencing was performed with immunoSEQ multiplex PCR; in TCRdb, only in-frame clones are kept and a portion is missing. This table has 25,000 to 35,000 clones, about 91% appearing once. This material consisted of PBMCs, taken before any cancer treatment. These receptors were taken from a man aged 40 to 70 with stage II lung adenocarcinoma.

The chain joins TRBV6-6 to TRBJ1-2; no definite D call. Germline loops: CDR1 MNHNY, CDR2 SVGAGI (reference sequence). Trimming shortened V by 3 bases and J by 6 bases, and 20 bases separated the two germline ends. There are 16 residues in the CDR3. The CDR3 spells CASSYSTRNSAHGYTF. CDR3 sequence (DNA): TGTGCCAGCAGTTATTCTACACGGAACAGTGCCCATGGCTACACCTTC.

V usage is TRBV6-1 and J usage is TRBJ1-3, with TRBD1 as a possible D gene (6 bases). Trimming pared 4 bases from V and 4 bases from J, leaving 14 bases between. Germline V lookup: CDR1 MNHNS, CDR2 SASEGT. The CDR3 is made up of 15 amino acids. The chain's CDR3 is CASSVSGARGNTIYF. The CDR3 nucleotides are TGTGCCAGCAGTGTTTCAGGGGCGCGGGGAAACACCATATATTTT.

The chain recombines TRBV7-4 with TRBJ2-3; 8 positions match TRBD2. The length of the CDR3 is 18 residues. From germline, CDR1 is SGHVT and CDR2 SQSDAQ. Trimming cost V 1 base and J 8 bases; bases outside gene matches: 17. The CDR3 nucleotides are TGTGCCAGCAGCTTAGAGGGTGGGGGACTAGATACACAGGGTACGCAGTATTTT. Translated: CASSLEGGGLDTQGTQYF.

The chain couples TRBV7-9 to TRBJ2-3, with D unclear. This CDR3 has 13 amino acids. In germline, CDR1 is SEHNR, CDR2 FQNEAQ (reference sequence). V was trimmed by 5 bases and J by 4 bases, leaving 10 bases between them. The CDR3 here is CASSNRWSDTQYF. The CDR3 bases are TGTGCCAGCAGCAACCGGTGGTCAGATACGCAGTATTTT.

This clone has just a few counts. The V and J genes are TRBV7-3 and TRBJ2-2; a weak D match, TRBD1 (6 bases). V dropped 2 bases and J dropped 4 bases, with 11 bases sitting between them. Germline V lookup: CDR1 SGHTA, CDR2 FQGTGA. The CDR3 spans 15 residues. The CDR3 sequence: CASSLGPGATGELFF. The CDR3 nucleotides are TGTGCCAGCAGCTTAGGGCCAGGGGCCACCGGGGAGCTGTTTTTT.

The chain couples TRBV5-1 to TRBJ1-1, with TRBD1 matching 9 bases. Germline CDR1 and CDR2: SGHRS and YFSETQ. CDR3 length equals 15 residues. The junction had 9 bases not matched to a gene; V was cut back by 4 bases and J by 5 bases. The CDR3 DNA reads as TGCGCCAGCAGCCCGCCCGGACAGGGGAGGACTGAAGCTTTCTTT. Amino acids: CASSPPGQGRTEAFF.

The gene calls are TRBV14 and TRBJ2-1; TRBD2 matches 7 bases. Per the germline V gene, CDR1 is SGHDN and CDR2 is FVKESK. This CDR3 contains 15 residues. The V gene end was trimmed by 4 bases and the J gene end by 8 bases; junction bases not matched to a gene: 11. The CDR3 is CASSPGLILIDEQFF. The CDR3 DNA reads TGTGCCAGCAGCCCGGGACTAATTTTGATTGATGAGCAGTTCTTC.

The chain recombines TRBV7-8 with TRBJ2-1; D possibly corresponds to TRBD1 (5 bases). CDR3 size: 15 residues. Germline CDR1 and CDR2: SGHVS and FQNEAQ. Trimming cost V 5 bases and J 2 bases, with 13 bases left between them. CDR3 sequence: CASSTRQNTYNEQFF. The CDR3 DNA follows: TGTGCCAGCAGCACTCGACAGAACACCTACAATGAGCAGTTCTTC.

The V and J genes are TRBV25-1 and TRBJ2-1; D remains ambiguous. Per germline, CDR1 MGHDK and CDR2 SYGVNS. With 5 bases removed from V and 8 bases from J, the gap between germline ends came to 10 bases. There are 12 residues in the CDR3. CDR3 sequence (DNA): TGTGCCAGCAGTATAATCCTACATGAGCAGTTCTTC. It specifies CASSIILHEQFF.

The chain uses TRBV27 and TRBJ2-1; maybe TRBD2 (5 bases). Trimming took off 10 bases at V and 4 bases at J, with 17 bases between the two ends. Germline-derived CDR1 and CDR2 are MNHEY and SMNVEV (reference sequence). The CDR3 length is 14 residues. This CDR3 is CAIGPAGRYNEQFF. The CDR3 DNA follows: TGTGCCATCGGGCCCGCGGGCCGATACAATGAGCAGTTCTTC.

This chain links TRBV6-1 with TRBJ2-2; unclear D gene. With 0 bases removed from V and 5 bases from J, the gap between germline ends came to 10 bases. This CDR3 is built from 15 residues. The germline V gene has CDR1 MNHNS and CDR2 SASEGT. CDR3 nucleotide sequence: TGTGCCAGCAGTGAAGCCCAATCCCGTACCGGGGAGCTGTTTTTT. This encodes CASSEAQSRTGELFF.

V and J are TRBV11-3 and TRBJ2-7; no clear D. This CDR3 contains 14 residues. Germline CDR1 SGHNT, CDR2 YENEEA. Deletions cut 1 base from V and 6 bases from J, with 13 bases between. The CDR3 spells CASSLGRSNVEQYF. The DNA of the CDR3 is TGTGCCAGCAGCTTAGGCAGATCGAACGTCGAGCAGTACTTC.

V is TRBV30 and J is TRBJ1-2, with D possibly TRBD1 on 6 matching bases. V was shortened by 3 bases and J by 3 bases, with 8 bases between the two germline ends. The CDR3 extends over 12 amino acids. The germline CDR1 and CDR2 sequences are GTSNPN and SVGIG (reference sequence). CDR3 DNA: TGTGCCTGGAGAGCAGGGGACTATGGCTACACCTTC. Encoded protein: CAWRAGDYGYTF.

This clone qualifies as medium-sized. Other DNA sequences in this sample translate to the same CDR3. This sequence joins TRBV9 and TRBJ2-1, with TRBD1 matching over 8 bases. This CDR3 is 14 amino acids long. In germline, CDR1 is SGDLS, CDR2 YYNGEE. V shed 4 bases, J shed 4 bases, and the junction held 4 bases outside the gene matches. CDR3 protein: CASSLRTGYNEQFF. As DNA, the CDR3 is TGTGCCAGCAGCTTGCGGACAGGGTACAATGAGCAGTTCTTC.

The V call is TRBV9, the J call TRBJ2-3; 7 bases map to TRBD2. Trimming at V came to 3 bases and at J to 2 bases, leaving 9 bases not matched to a gene. The CDR3 has 16 amino acids. Germline V gene sequence: CDR1 SGDLS, CDR2 YYNGEE. The CDR3 DNA reads as TGTGCCAGCAGCGCGACTAGCCGAAGTTTCACAGATACGCAGTATTTT. It encodes CASSATSRSFTDTQYF.

The gene calls are TRBV1 and TRBJ2-7; TRBD2 is the table's D call, not checked against the DNA. TRBV1 is assigned pseudogene status. CDR3 length: 16 amino acids. Written as DNA, the CDR3 is TGCACCAGCAGCCCCCGGACTAGCGGGATTCCCTACGAGCAGTACTTC. It codes for CTSSPRTSGIPYEQYF.

The chain carries TRBV6-1 and TRBJ2-7, with 10 bases aligning to TRBD1. CDR1 and CDR2 from the germline V gene are MNHNS and SASEGT. This CDR3 contains 15 residues. V shed 5 bases, J shed 4 bases, and the junction held 8 bases outside the gene matches. The CDR3 nucleotides are TGTGCCAGCAGTCTGACAGGGGGCTTTAGTTACGAGCAGTACTTC. Encoded protein: CASSLTGGFSYEQYF.

The V and J genes are TRBV5-1 and TRBJ2-2, with D unclear. There are 13 residues in the CDR3. Germline-derived CDR1 and CDR2 are SGHRS and YFSETQ. V was shortened by 0 bases and J by 3 bases, with 3 bases between the two germline ends. The CDR3 here is CASSLGYTGELFF. Written as DNA, the CDR3 is TGCGCCAGCAGCTTGGGCTACACCGGGGAGCTGTTTTTT.

The chain uses TRBV4-3 and TRBJ2-3; D is ambiguous. V was trimmed by 1 base and J by 2 bases, leaving 7 bases between them. Germline CDR1 reads LGHNA; CDR2 reads YSLEER. The CDR3 covers 14 residues. In DNA, the CDR3 is TGCGCCAGCAGCCAAGTGCAGAACACAGATACGCAGTATTTT. Its translation: CASSQVQNTDTQYF.

The genes are TRBV28 and TRBJ1-4; D might be TRBD1 (6 bases). CDR1 MDHEN and CDR2 SYDVKM come from the germline V gene. V was pared by 5 bases and J by 8 bases, with 15 bases between. The CDR3 totals 14 residues. Here the CDR3 reads CASSPRGGREKLFF. The CDR3 nucleotides read TGTGCCAGCAGTCCCAGGGGCGGGAGGGAAAAACTGTTTTTT.

This chain uses TRBV5-6 with TRBJ2-7, with 9 positions matching TRBD2. The length of the CDR3 is 17 residues. The V segment lost 3 bases and the J segment 1 base; nucleotides outside the gene matches: 11. Looked up from germline, CDR1 is SGHDT and CDR2 is YYEEEE. The CDR3 sequence is CASSWSGGRAVSYEQYF. As DNA, the CDR3 is TGTGCCAGCAGCTGGAGCGGGGGGCGGGCGGTGTCCTACGAGCAGTACTTC.

This clone was found once. In nucleotides, the CDR3 is TGTGCCAGCAGTTCAGTATCCGGGGTGCCCCAGCATTTT. Translating it yields CASSSVSGVPQHF. The chain employs TRBV6-5 and TRBJ1-5; D call uncertain. CDR3 length: 13 amino acids. Germline V gene lookup returns CDR1 MNHEY and CDR2 SVGAGI. The V and J ends lost 4 bases and 9 bases respectively, with 13 bases between them.

This chain joins TRBV6-1 and TRBJ2-2; perhaps TRBD2 as D (6 bases). CDR3 size: 14 residues. V was cut by 11 bases and J by 7 bases, with 20 bases left in between. Germline CDR1 and CDR2: MNHNS and SASEGT. Here the CDR3 reads CASGRETDNGELFF. Written as DNA, the CDR3 is TGTGCCTCCGGTCGGGAGACGGATAACGGGGAGCTGTTTTTT.

The chain employs TRBV10-3 and TRBJ2-5; 11 nucleotides line up with TRBD1. The germline gives CDR1 ENHRY, CDR2 SYGVKD. This CDR3 is built from 14 residues. Germline trimming cut 4 bases from V and 5 bases from J; bases unmatched to any gene: 3. The CDR3 DNA is TGTGCCATCAGTGCCGGGACAGGGGGTGAGACCCAGTACTTC. This gives the protein CAISAGTGGETQYF.

The V gene is TRBV5-6, the J gene TRBJ2-7; tentative D call: TRBD1 (5 bases). Trimming cost V 4 bases and J 3 bases, with 14 bases left between them. This CDR3 has 14 residues. The germline V gene has CDR1 SGHDT and CDR2 YYEEEE. The CDR3 nucleotides are TGTGCCAGCAGCGGTGACAGTTCCAACTACGAGCAGTACTTC. Translated, it gives CASSGDSSNYEQYF.

This clone showed up just once. The chain combines TRBV11-2 with TRBJ2-3; possible D gene TRBD2, 6 bases. V shed 3 bases and J shed 2 bases, with 12 bases lying between them. Germline V gene sequence: CDR1 SGHAT, CDR2 FQNNGV. This CDR3 region has 15 residues. The CDR3 nucleotides read TGTGCCAGCAGCTTTAATAGCGGATACACAGATACGCAGTATTTT. Translation gives CASSFNSGYTDTQYF.

The rearrangement joins TRBV7-6 to TRBJ2-3; 14 bases line up with TRBD2. The CDR3 totals 17 residues. Germline CDR1 SGHVS, CDR2 FNYEAQ. J lost 2 bases, V lost 4 bases, and 5 bases had no gene match. The chain's CDR3 is CASSSRTSGRNTDTQYF. In nucleotides, the CDR3 is TGTGCCAGCAGCTCCAGGACTAGCGGGAGGAACACAGATACGCAGTATTTT.

V and J are TRBV19 and TRBJ2-7, with 10 positions matching TRBD1. Germline lookup yields CDR1 LNHDA and CDR2 SQIVND (reference sequence). The CDR3 is 14 amino acids. The J segment lost 2 bases and the V segment lost 8 bases, leaving 6 bases of the junction unmatched. The CDR3: CASRGTGEAYEQYF. CDR3 DNA sequence: TGTGCCAGTCGAGGGACAGGGGAGGCCTACGAGCAGTACTTC. Using reference TRBV19 and TRBJ2-7 for the parts outside the CDR3, the full variable domain is DGGITQSPKYLFRKEGQNVTLSCEQNLNHDAMYWYRQDPGQGLRLIYYSQIVNDFQKGDIAEGYSVSREKKESFPLTVTSAQKNPTAFYLCASRGTGEAYEQYFGPGTRLTVT.

The chain uses TRBV5-6 and TRBJ2-1; the D is unclear. V dropped 3 bases and J dropped 7 bases, with 11 bases sitting between them. The CDR3 extends over 13 amino acids. CDR1 and CDR2 (germline): SGHDT, YYEEEE. This CDR3 reads CASSWVTLNEQFF. DNA for the CDR3: TGTGCCAGCAGCTGGGTTACTCTAAATGAGCAGTTCTTC.

The rearrangement uses TRBV29-1 and TRBJ2-6, with TRBD1 matching over 9 bases. Germline loops: CDR1 SQVTM, CDR2 ANQGSEA. The CDR3 is made up of 16 amino acids. The junction had 6 bases not matched to a gene; V was cut back by 6 bases and J by 0 bases. CDR3 in DNA: TGCAGCGTGGGGGACAGGGCCTTCTCTGGGGCCAACGTCCTGACTTTC. Translation gives CSVGDRAFSGANVLTF.

The genes are TRBV7-9 and TRBJ1-1; TRBD1 might be the D (5 bases). The V and J ends lost 5 bases and 3 bases respectively, with 10 bases between them. Germline assignment: CDR1 SEHNR and CDR2 FQNEAQ (reference sequence). CDR3 length: 13 residues. The CDR3 DNA reads TGTGCCAGCAGCAGGGGTCAATACACTGAAGCTTTCTTT. Protein sequence: CASSRGQYTEAFF.